This T cell receptor beta chain is from a study of cytomegalovirus exposure and HLA in healthy donors. Whole-study results and caveats: Many donors shared some public TCRs, even though most TCR sequences were rare.

CDR3 length: 16 amino acids. Trimming cost V 0 bases and J 6 bases; bases outside gene matches: 4. Germline CDR1 and CDR2: SGHDT and YYEEEE. This clone was counted only a few times. Its antigen is unknown. The PCR contained 60 Vbeta and 13 Jbeta primers. Sequencing was performed with immunoSEQ multiplex PCR; in TCRdb, only in-frame clones are kept and a portion is missing. The table lists 100,000 or so clones, about 80% of them singletons, with about 3.4% in the top ten. The receptor comes from a woman aged 40 to 50 in good health and CMV-seronegative. J is TRBJ1-4 and V is TRBV5-6, with TRBD1 matching 11 bases. The specimen sequenced was PBMCs. CDR3 in DNA: TGTGCCAGCAGCTTGGCGGGACAGGGGGAGGATGAAAAACTGTTTTTT. Translation: CASSLAGQGEDEKLFF.